This is a list of T cell receptor beta chains from one sample in a study of T cell responses to AZD1222 COVID-19 vaccine. This table comes from immunoSEQ multiplex PCR, and its TCRdb copy is limited to in-frame clones, with some not included. The sample contains around 150,000 clones, around 90% of which appear only once. The sequences come from peripheral blood, collected on day 0 of MenACWY control vaccination. The origin of the receptors is an adult in good health. The CDR3 runs from the conserved cysteine through the conserved F or W. Fields, in order: V gene, D gene, clone size, J gene, CDR3 protein, CDR3 DNA. D genes are given only for firm matches. Part of the rows lack a size; the others show once, few, many or a class for expanded clones.

>TRBV7-9|TRBD1|NA|TRBJ1-1
CASSPRQGLSNTEAFF
TGTGCCAGCAGCCCAAGACAGGGGTTGTCGAACACTGAAGCTTTCTTT
>TRBV7-2|NA|NA|TRBJ2-7
CASSLSSYEQYF
TGTGCCAGCAGCCTCAGCTCCTACGAGCAGTACTTC
>TRBV28|NA|NA|TRBJ1-2
CASSTPGAVYGYTF
TGTGCCAGCAGTACCCCAGGGGCGGTCTATGGCTACACCTTC
>TRBV12-5|TRBD1|NA|TRBJ2-5
CASGAPTGAGETQYF
TGTGCTAGTGGTGCCCCAACAGGGGCGGGAGAGACCCAGTACTTC
>TRBV25-1|NA|NA|TRBJ1-2
CASGPDSNGYTF
TGTGCCAGCGGTCCCGACAGCAATGGCTACACCTTC
>TRBV19|TRBD1|NA|TRBJ1-5
CASSFRTGSSNQPQHF
TGTGCCAGTAGTTTTCGGACAGGGAGTAGCAATCAGCCCCAGCATTTT
>TRBV4-3|TRBD2|NA|TRBJ2-3
CASSWRESSTDTQYF
TGCGCCAGCAGCTGGCGGGAGAGCAGCACAGATACGCAGTATTTT
>TRBV28|NA|NA|TRBJ2-7
CASSSSYEQYF
TGTGCCAGCAGTTCCTCCTACGAGCAGTACTTC
>TRBV7-2|NA|NA|TRBJ2-7
CASSSPISRYEQYF
TGTGCCAGCAGCTCCCCAATCTCGCGGTACGAGCAGTACTTC
>TRBV27|NA|NA|TRBJ1-6
CASSLRTNGNSPLHF
TGTGCCAGCAGTTTAAGGACCAATGGAAATTCACCCCTCCACTTT
>TRBV20-1|NA|NA|TRBJ1-4
CSASRLRIPRGGEFLEKLFF
TGCAGTGCTAGTCGTCTCCGTATACCTAGAGGGGGAGAGTTTCTTGAAAAACTGTTTTTT
>TRBV28|NA|NA|TRBJ2-5
CASSLTGAPVHETQYF
TGTGCCAGCAGTTTAACGGGGGCCCCGGTGCACGAGACCCAGTACTTC
>TRBV21-1|NA|NA|TRBJ2-3
CARGTPKRGPDTQYF
TGTGCCAGAGGGACGCCAAAGAGGGGGCCAGATACGCAGTATTTT
>TRBV7-3|NA|NA|TRBJ2-3
CASSLGASAGTDTQYF
TGTGCCAGCAGCTTAGGCGCCTCGGCGGGCACAGATACGCAGTATTTT
>TRBV7-2|NA|NA|TRBJ1-5
CASRLGTAENQPQHF
TGTGCCAGCAGATTAGGGACGGCGGAAAATCAGCCCCAGCATTTT
>TRBV28|NA|few|TRBJ2-6
CASSWGGRVLGANVLTF
TGTGCCAGCAGTTGGGGGGGCAGGGTACTTGGGGCCAACGTCCTGACTTTC
>TRBV28|NA|NA|TRBJ2-2
CASLDYTGISNTGELFF
TGTGCCAGCCTAGACTATACAGGGATAAGTAACACCGGGGAGCTGTTTTTT
>TRBV7-8|TRBD1|NA|TRBJ2-7
CASSVTGGLLGYEQYF
TGTGCCAGCAGCGTAACAGGGGGCCTACTGGGCTACGAGCAGTACTTC
>TRBV24-1|TRBD1|once|TRBJ2-7
CATSDADRGYEQYF
TGTGCCACCAGTGATGCGGACAGGGGCTACGAGCAGTACTTC
>TRBV6-4|TRBD1|NA|TRBJ1-1
CASSVVQGSAEAFF
TGTGCCAGCAGTGTAGTACAGGGGAGCGCTGAAGCTTTCTTT
>TRBV7-8|TRBD1|once|TRBJ1-2
CASSLGGTGPYGYTF
TGTGCCAGCAGCTTAGGAGGGACAGGGCCCTATGGCTACACCTTC
>TRBV6-1|NA|NA|TRBJ1-2
CASSEQWRGYGYTF
TGTGCCAGCAGTGAACAGTGGCGGGGCTATGGCTACACCTTC
>TRBV9|TRBD2|NA|TRBJ2-2
CASRSSGRGTGELFF
TGTGCCAGCCGCTCTAGCGGGAGGGGCACCGGGGAGCTGTTTTTT
>TRBV11-2|TRBD1|NA|TRBJ2-7
CASSLIGQGRSYEQYF
TGTGCCAGCAGCTTGATAGGACAGGGTCGAAGTTACGAGCAGTACTTC
>TRBV4-2|TRBD1|NA|TRBJ2-2
CASSQVGDRGRGELFF
TGTGCCAGCAGCCAAGTAGGCGACAGGGGGCGCGGGGAGCTGTTTTTT
>TRBV19|NA|NA|TRBJ1-5
CASRPTDNSNQPQHF
TGTGCCAGTAGACCGACGGATAATAGCAATCAGCCCCAGCATTTT
>TRBV7-7|NA|few|TRBJ2-2
CASSRNLQGGTGELFF
TGTGCTAGCAGTCGAAACCTACAGGGTGGCACCGGGGAGCTGTTTTTT
>TRBV15|TRBD1|NA|TRBJ1-5
CATSIAQGDNQPQHF
TGTGCCACCAGCATCGCTCAGGGGGACAATCAGCCCCAGCATTTT
>TRBV6-5|NA|NA|TRBJ2-7
CASSYDRTAYEQYF
TGTGCCAGCAGTTACGACCGGACGGCTTACGAGCAGTACTTC
>TRBV19|NA|NA|TRBJ1-2
CASSSPRTDLLGYTF
TGTGCCAGTAGTTCACCACGGACGGACCTCCTGGGCTACACCTTC
>TRBV6-5|NA|NA|TRBJ1-5
CASRRPGDNQPQHF
TGTGCCAGCAGACGCCCAGGGGACAATCAGCCCCAGCATTTT
>TRBV5-1|NA|once|TRBJ2-3
CASSPSGIDTQYF
TGCGCCAGCAGCCCAAGCGGTATAGATACGCAGTATTTT
>TRBV10-3|NA|NA|TRBJ2-2
CAAGTRSSTGELFF
TGTGCCGCAGGGACCCGGTCGAGCACCGGGGAGCTGTTTTTT
>TRBV18|NA|NA|TRBJ1-1
CASSLQGGNTEAFF
TGTGCCAGCTCACTCCAGGGAGGGAACACTGAAGCTTTCTTT
>TRBV7-8|TRBD1|NA|TRBJ2-6
CASSYPGQGNGGANVLTF
TGTGCCAGCAGCTACCCTGGACAGGGAAACGGCGGGGCCAACGTCCTGACTTTC
>TRBV19|NA|NA|TRBJ1-5
CASKPSPSNQPQHF
TGTGCCAGTAAGCCCTCCCCAAGCAATCAGCCCCAGCATTTT